The rows below give T cell receptor beta chains drawn from one sample of a study of shared clonotypes between healthy human individuals. This table comes from immunoSEQ multiplex PCR, and its TCRdb copy is limited to in-frame clones, with some not included. The sample lists about 1.1 million clones, approximately 80% occurring once. Source material: memory CD4+ T cells from PBMCs. Source of these receptors: a man in his late teens or twenties in good health. Some clones in this sample may be carry-over from other donors' samples. CDR3s include the opening cysteine and the closing phenylalanine or tryptophan. D genes are given only for firm matches. Part of the rows lack a size; the others show once, few, many or a class for expanded clones.

J gene,D gene,clone size,V gene,CDR3 protein,CDR3 DNA
TRBJ2-4,TRBD1,-,TRBV10-3,CAISPGQGVSKNIQYF,TGTGCCATCAGTCCGGGACAGGGTGTTTCCAAAAACATTCAGTACTTC
TRBJ2-1,-,-,TRBV18,CASSLGLNNEQFF,TGTGCCAGCTCACTGGGACTCAACAATGAGCAGTTCTTC
TRBJ1-2,TRBD1,-,TRBV5-1,CASSPGTGNYGYTF,TGCGCCAGCAGCCCAGGGACAGGGAACTATGGCTACACCTTC
TRBJ2-4,TRBD1,-,TRBV29-1,CSVRQGAGDIQYF,TGCAGCGTCCGACAGGGGGCCGGGGACATTCAGTACTTC
TRBJ1-2,-,-,TRBV19,CASSRSRARYGYTF,TGTGCCAGTAGCCGCTCCCGGGCAAGATATGGCTACACCTTC
TRBJ2-5,-,-,TRBV7-9,CASSLLVTWQQETQYF,TGTGCCAGCAGCTTATTAGTTACCTGGCAGCAAGAGACCCAGTACTTC
TRBJ2-1,TRBD2,-,TRBV7-8,CASSFGGTTTYNEQFF,TGTGCCAGCAGTTTCGGGGGGACCACGACATACAATGAGCAGTTCTTC
TRBJ1-6,-,-,TRBV10-3,CAISEDAGDSPLHF,TGTGCCATCAGTGAGGACGCAGGGGACTCACCCCTCCACTTT
TRBJ1-1,-,-,TRBV6-1,CASSEGTGNTEAFF,TGTGCCAGCAGTGAAGGCACAGGTAACACTGAAGCTTTCTTT
TRBJ1-5,TRBD1,-,TRBV13,CASSRDRAAHSNQPQHF,TGTGCCAGCAGCAGGGACAGGGCGGCCCATAGCAATCAGCCCCAGCATTTT
TRBJ2-7,-,-,TRBV25-1,CASSEWGTNSYGQYF,TGTGCCAGCAGTGAATGGGGCACCAACTCCTACGGGCAGTACTTC
TRBJ2-1,TRBD2,-,TRBV9,CASSVVSTSGERSQFF,TGTGCCAGCAGCGTAGTTTCTACTAGCGGGGAAAGATCGCAGTTCTTC
TRBJ1-2,-,-,TRBV30,CAWSAGTDYGYTF,TGTGCCTGGAGTGCCGGGACGGACTATGGCTACACCTTC
TRBJ2-5,TRBD1,-,TRBV9,CASSVGGQAHQETQYF,TGTGCCAGCAGCGTCGGGGGACAGGCCCACCAAGAGACCCAGTACTTC
TRBJ2-2,-,-,TRBV5-4,CASSSKRANTGELFF,TGTGCCAGCAGCTCGAAACGCGCGAACACCGGGGAGCTGTTTTTT
TRBJ2-1,-,once,TRBV19,CASMKGYNEQFF,TGTGCCAGTATGAAGGGGTACAATGAGCAGTTCTTC
TRBJ1-3,-,-,TRBV6-6,CASSLQGSGNTIYF,TGTGCCAGCAGCCTACAGGGCTCTGGAAACACCATATATTTT
TRBJ2-1,-,-,TRBV5-1,CASSADRAHNEQFF,TGCGCCAGCAGCGCGGACCGCGCCCACAATGAGCAGTTCTTC
TRBJ2-7,TRBD2,few,TRBV9,CASSPSGTTRYEQYF,TGTGCCAGCAGCCCCTCCGGGACTACCCGCTACGAGCAGTACTTC
TRBJ2-7,TRBD1,few,TRBV6-1,CASSRDRGGEQYF,TGTGCCAGCAGCCGGGACAGGGGGGGGGAGCAGTACTTC
TRBJ2-2,-,few,TRBV6-6,CASSYRGHTGELFF,TGTGCCAGCAGTTACAGGGGTCACACCGGGGAGCTGTTTTTT
TRBJ2-7,TRBD1,-,TRBV28,CASSPSGQGPMSEQYF,TGTGCCAGCAGTCCCTCCGGACAGGGCCCCATGAGTGAGCAGTACTTC
TRBJ1-6,-,once,TRBV28,CASAAAPGSPLHF,TGTGCCAGCGCCGCGGCCCCGGGGTCACCCCTCCACTTT
TRBJ1-4,-,many,TRBV20-1,CSAPRGRLFF,TGCAGTGCTCCTCGGGGACGGCTGTTTTTT
TRBJ2-7,TRBD2,-,TRBV15,CATSKPSGTSYEQYF,TGTGCCACCAGCAAGCCTAGCGGGACCTCCTACGAGCAGTACTTC
TRBJ2-3,-,-,TRBV20-1,CSATRADTQYF,TGCAGTGCTACCAGGGCAGATACGCAGTATTTT
TRBJ2-5,-,once,TRBV11-2,CASSLEGGRQETQYF,TGTGCCAGCAGCTTAGAAGGGGGACGTCAAGAGACCCAGTACTTC
TRBJ2-1,TRBD1,-,TRBV7-8,CASSLPRGQGVEQFF,TGTGCCAGCAGCCTCCCCCGAGGACAGGGTGTCGAGCAGTTCTTC
TRBJ2-5,-,many,TRBV18,CASSPGQGMETQYF,TGTGCCAGCTCACCGGGGCAGGGGATGGAGACCCAGTACTTC
TRBJ2-4,-,-,TRBV28,CASSNENIQYF,TGTGCCAGCAGTAACGAAAACATTCAGTACTTC
TRBJ1-1,TRBD1,-,TRBV6-1,CASRVQGGNTEAFF,TGTGCCAGCAGAGTACAGGGGGGGAACACTGAAGCTTTCTTT
TRBJ1-1,-,-,TRBV5-1,CASSLGALGTEAFF,TGCGCCAGCAGCTTGGGCGCCCTAGGCACTGAAGCTTTCTTT
TRBJ2-1,-,-,TRBV7-9,CASSPLWGQAGDEQFF,TGTGCCAGCAGCCCTTTATGGGGACAAGCAGGCGATGAGCAGTTCTTC
TRBJ1-5,-,few,TRBV5-1,CASTQTGDSNQPQHF,TGCGCCAGCACCCAAACAGGCGATAGCAATCAGCCCCAGCATTTT
TRBJ2-7,-,-,TRBV30,CAWTSRPGEQYF,TGTGCCTGGACCTCCAGGCCGGGCGAGCAGTACTTC
TRBJ2-1,TRBD2,-,TRBV10-3,CAISDGLAGEGEQFF,TGTGCCATCAGTGACGGACTAGCGGGAGAGGGTGAGCAGTTCTTC
TRBJ2-3,-,-,TRBV27,CASTSNGGTQYF,TGTGCCAGCACCTCTAACGGGGGTACGCAGTATTTT
TRBJ1-1,-,few,TRBV10-2,CASREGGTEAFF,TGCGCCAGCAGGGAAGGTGGGACTGAAGCTTTCTTT
TRBJ1-2,TRBD1,-,TRBV7-9,CASSNRDRDNYGYTF,TGTGCCAGCAGCAACCGGGACAGAGATAACTATGGCTACACCTTC
TRBJ2-5,TRBD2,-,TRBV6-1,CASGASGRQETQYF,TGTGCCAGCGGAGCTAGCGGGAGACAAGAGACCCAGTACTTC
TRBJ1-4,-,once,TRBV30,CAWSSMGGGEKLFF,TGTGCCTGGAGTTCAATGGGAGGGGGTGAAAAACTGTTTTTT
TRBJ2-5,TRBD1,-,TRBV2,CASSENRGQETQYF,TGTGCCAGCAGTGAAAACAGGGGGCAAGAGACCCAGTACTTC
TRBJ1-4,-,-,TRBV28,CASSLSAAGGEKLFF,TGTGCCAGCAGTTTAAGCGCGGCAGGCGGTGAAAAACTGTTTTTT
TRBJ1-2,-,-,TRBV6-1,CASSRTHNREYGYTF,TGTGCCAGCAGCCGCACACATAACAGGGAGTATGGCTACACCTTC
TRBJ1-5,-,-,TRBV6-1,CASFGRGNQPQHF,TGTGCCAGCTTTGGCAGGGGCAATCAGCCCCAGCATTTT
TRBJ1-2,-,-,TRBV19,CASSIDQSALPYYGYTF,TGTGCCAGTAGTATAGATCAGTCCGCTCTTCCTTACTATGGCTACACCTTC
TRBJ2-3,-,-,TRBV11-3,CARDSITDTQYF,TGTGCCAGGGACTCGATCACAGATACGCAGTATTTT
TRBJ1-3,TRBD1,many,TRBV7-9,CASSPTGRGGNTIYF,TGTGCCAGCAGCCCGACAGGGAGAGGTGGAAACACCATATATTTT
TRBJ1-2,-,-,TRBV7-2,CASSFLLYGYTF,TGTGCCAGCAGCTTTTTACTCTATGGCTACACCTTC
TRBJ1-2,-,many,TRBV7-9,CASSSGDWYGYTF,TGTGCCAGCAGCTCAGGAGACTGGTATGGCTACACCTTC